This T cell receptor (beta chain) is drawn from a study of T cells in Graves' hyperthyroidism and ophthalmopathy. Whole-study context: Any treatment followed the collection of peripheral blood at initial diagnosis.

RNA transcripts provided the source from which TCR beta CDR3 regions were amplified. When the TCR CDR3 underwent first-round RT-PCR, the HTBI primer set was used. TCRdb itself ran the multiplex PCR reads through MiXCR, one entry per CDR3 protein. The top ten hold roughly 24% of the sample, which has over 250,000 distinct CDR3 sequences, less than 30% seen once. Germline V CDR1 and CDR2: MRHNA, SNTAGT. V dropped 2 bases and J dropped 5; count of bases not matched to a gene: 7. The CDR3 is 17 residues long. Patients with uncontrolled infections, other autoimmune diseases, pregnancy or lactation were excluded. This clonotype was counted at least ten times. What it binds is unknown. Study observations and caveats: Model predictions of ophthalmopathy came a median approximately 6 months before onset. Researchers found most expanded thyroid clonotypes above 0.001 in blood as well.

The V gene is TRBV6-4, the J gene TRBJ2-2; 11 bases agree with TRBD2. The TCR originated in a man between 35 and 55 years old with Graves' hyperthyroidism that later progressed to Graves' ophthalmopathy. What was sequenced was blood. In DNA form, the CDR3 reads TGTGCCAGCAGTGACCTAGCGGGAGGTAGGGGGACCGGGGAGCTGTTTTTT. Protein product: CASSDLAGGRGTGELFF.